This entry features one T cell receptor beta chain sequence. Its specificity is unknown. The CDR3 sequence is 15 residues long. Germline values: CDR1 SGDLS, CDR2 YYNGEE. Germline trimming cut 3 bases from V and 9 bases from J; bases unmatched to any gene: 6. The record originates from a study of cytomegalovirus exposure and HLA in healthy donors. Study conclusions and caveats: A few V segments could not be told apart, such as TRBV6-2 and TRBV6-3, and were left out.

This PCR relied on a set of 60 Vbeta primers and 13 Jbeta primers. Only in-frame clones appear in the TCRdb table, and some are missing; sequencing was by immunoSEQ multiplex PCR. The profile shows 150,000 or so clones, roughly 80% of them singletons. Sequenced input: PBMCs. The chain uses TRBV9 and TRBJ2-1; 13 nucleotides line up with TRBD2. This receptor was identified in a man aged 50-59 years in good health and CMV-seropositive. The CDR3 coding sequence is TGTGCCAGCAGCGCCGGACTAGCGGGGGCACTTGAGCAGTTCTTC. Its translation is CASSAGLAGALEQFF.